Below are 11 T cell receptor beta chains sequenced from a single sample in a study of CD8 T cells in ankylosing spondylitis. One entry per CDR3 protein results from TCRdb running MiXCR on the 5' RACE reads. The sample includes 380,000 or so distinct CDR3 sequences, 20% of them seen just once. The source material was blood, either unsorted or a sorted T cell fraction (not recorded which). The receptor source for this set is a male donor with ankylosing spondylitis or in good health (not recorded which).

This clonotype was counted a few times. This chain joins TRBV12-3 or TRBV12-4 and TRBJ2-7; D unresolved. The CDR3 is 13 residues long. Trimming removed 6 bases from V and 0 bases from J, with 9 bases in between. This CDR3 is CASRLRVSYEQYF. In DNA form, the CDR3 reads TGTGCCAGCAGACTCCGGGTCTCCTACGAGCAGTACTTC.

This clonotype has more than one count but fewer than ten. The V gene is TRBV6-4, the J gene TRBJ2-3, with D maybe TRBD2 (6 bases). V gave up 3 bases and J gave up 0 bases, with 10 bases separating them. The germline gives CDR1 MRHNA, CDR2 SNTAGT. The CDR3 has 15 amino acids. This CDR3 is CASSEMAGSTDTQYF. DNA of the CDR3: TGTGCCAGCAGTGAAATGGCGGGGAGCACAGATACGCAGTATTTT.

This clonotype has more than one count but fewer than ten. This sequence joins TRBV4-1 and TRBJ2-3; possibly TRBD2 for D (5 bases). Between the trimmed V and J ends, which lost 1 base and 0 bases, there was a span of 8 bases. The CDR3 sequence is 15 residues long. The germline V gene encodes CDR1 MGHRA and CDR2 YSYEKL. The CDR3 nucleotides are TGCGCCAGCAGCCAAGGTTCGGGAAGCACAGATACGCAGTATTTT. Protein sequence: CASSQGSGSTDTQYF.

This chain connects TRBV20-1 to TRBJ2-7; 7 bases agree with TRBD1. V shed 0 bases and J 0 bases; nucleotides not matched to a gene: 5. The CDR3 has 15 residues. Per germline, CDR1 DFQATT and CDR2 SNEGSKA (reference sequence). The chain's CDR3 is CSARDETGVSYEQYF. DNA for the CDR3: TGCAGTGCTAGAGATGAAACAGGGGTCTCCTACGAGCAGTACTTC.

This clonotype was found a few times. The CDR3 DNA is TGCAGCGTCCGAGCGGGGATACAAGAGACCCAGTACTTC. Amino acid sequence: CSVRAGIQETQYF. The chain couples TRBV29-1 to TRBJ2-5; 7 nucleotides align to TRBD2. Germline CDR1 is SQVTM and CDR2 is ANQGSEA. V lost 6 bases to trimming and J lost 2 bases; unmatched junction nucleotides: 6. CDR3 length: 13 amino acids.

The chain employs TRBV12-3 or TRBV12-4 and TRBJ2-1, with 12 positions matching TRBD1. The CDR3 loop spans 16 amino acids. Trimming removed 4 bases from V and 8 bases from J; junction bases left unmatched: 9. The CDR3 DNA reads as TGTGCCAGCAGTTCCCCGGGGACAGGGGGCGTGGATGAGCAGTTCTTC. This sequence encodes CASSSPGTGGVDEQFF.

This clonotype was counted a few times. The rearrangement links TRBV29-1 to TRBJ2-7; the D is unclear. CDR3 length: 12 amino acids. In germline, CDR1 is SQVTM, CDR2 ANQGSEA. V was shortened by 3 bases and J by 4 bases, with 10 bases between the two germline ends. In nucleotides, the CDR3 is TGCAGCGTTGAGGAATTGGGTTACGAGCAGTACTTC. This encodes CSVEELGYEQYF.

In this sample, this clonotype turned up many times. CDR3 sequence reads: CSVELAGREETQYF. The CDR3 DNA reads TGCAGCGTTGAACTAGCGGGAAGGGAGGAGACCCAGTACTTC. This sequence joins TRBV29-1 and TRBJ2-5; TRBD2 agrees at 9 bases. This CDR3 spans 14 amino acids. Looked up from germline, CDR1 is SQVTM and CDR2 is ANQGSEA. Losses at the gene ends were 2 bases for V and 5 bases for J; bases not matched to a gene: 6.

This clonotype was picked up a small number of times. The chain links TRBV12-3 or TRBV12-4 to TRBJ2-3; 7 bases align to TRBD1. The CDR3 loop spans 16 amino acids. After removal of 6 bases from V and 2 bases from J, the junction contained 11 bases not matched to a gene. The CDR3 coding sequence is TGTGCCAGCAGCGTCCCGGGACAGCCTGACACAGATACGCAGTATTTT. Its protein is CASSVPGQPDTDTQYF.

This rearrangement joins TRBV6-5 to TRBJ2-1; D perhaps matches TRBD1 (5 bases). The CDR3 has 14 amino acids. CDR1 and CDR2 from the germline V gene are MNHEY and SVGAGI. Trimming took 0 bases from V and 6 from J, leaving 9 bases between them. The CDR3 spells CASSYSQGVNEQFF. The CDR3 DNA reads TGTGCCAGCAGTTACTCGCAAGGGGTCAATGAGCAGTTCTTC.

The J gene is TRBJ2-3, the V gene TRBV5-1; 9 nucleotides agree with TRBD2. V was pared by 4 bases and J by 3 bases, with 9 bases of the junction left unmatched. This CDR3 contains 16 residues. Germline-derived CDR1 and CDR2 are SGHRS and YFSETQ. The CDR3 region has the DNA TGCGCCAGCAGCCCGTGGGCGGGGGGGCCGACAGATACGCAGTATTTT. Protein sequence: CASSPWAGGPTDTQYF.